This T cell receptor beta chain was recovered during a study of T-cell reconstitution after alpha-beta-depleted transplantation in children. Unique molecular identifiers were incorporated during preparation of the TCRbeta library. TCRdb ran MiXCR on the PCR reads and lists one entry per CDR3 protein. The sample includes over 25,000 distinct CDR3 sequences, 18% of them seen just once. To note about this clonotype: Its target is unknown.

Study-wide points: Fresh T-cell production supplied most of the T-cell counts and diversity seen one year after transplant. Reports say that about two months after transplant, the alpha-beta T cells came out of several hundred graft clones that had expanded.

This CDR3 region has 16 residues. V and J are TRBV21-1 and TRBJ2-3; no check of the table's D call, TRBD1, against the DNA was made. TRBV21-1 is designated a pseudogene. The sequence was collected from a male patient between 2 and 10 years old who had a stem cell transplant for acute lymphoblastic leukemia, so the T cells may come from the graft donor. The sample was PBMCs, mostly from graft donor cells, taken 60 days after TCRalphabeta/CD19-depleted stem cell transplant. The CDR3 region has the DNA TGTGCCAGCAGCACACGAAGGGGACAGGGCACAGATACGCAGTATTTT. As protein: CASSTRRGQGTDTQYF.